These T cell receptor beta chains were read from a single sample in a study of identical twins. TCRdb re-analysed the 5' RACE reads in MiXCR, keeping a single row per CDR3 protein. The sample comprises hundreds of thousands of distinct CDR3 sequences, roughly 24% of which are singletons, and about 2.7% rests with the top ten. These records were also assigned to another study, of T cells expressing NK-cell markers.

The sample was CD4+ T cells sorted from blood. These receptors came from a woman younger than 30 in good health. Each CDR3 is given with its conserved first and last residue. Fields, in order: J gene, V gene, clone size, D gene, CDR3 DNA, CDR3 protein. The D gene is left open where the match is weak. The size field is filled for only some rows; it gives once, few, many or a size class.

>TRBJ2-7|TRBV5-1|few|NA
TGCGCCAGCAGCCCCGGATTTGGCTTCTCCTACGAGCAGTACTTC
CASSPGFGFSYEQYF
>TRBJ1-2|TRBV29-1|NA|NA
TGCAGCGTTGAAGGGCGGGCGACTAACTATGGCTACACCTTC
CSVEGRATNYGYTF
>TRBJ2-7|TRBV30|NA|NA
TGTGCCTGGAGTGTCCAGGGGACACGGCAGTACTTC
CAWSVQGTRQYF
>TRBJ2-7|TRBV5-1|many|TRBD2
TGCGCCAGCAGCCTCGGGACTAGCGGGAGGGCCTACGAGCAGTACTTC
CASSLGTSGRAYEQYF
>TRBJ1-1|TRBV4-3|few|NA
TGCGCCAGCAGCCAAGAACCAGGCGCCACTGAAGCTTTCTTT
CASSQEPGATEAFF
>TRBJ2-3|TRBV20-1|NA|NA
TGCAGTGCTAGGCCCCTCAGCACAGATACGCAGTATTTT
CSARPLSTDTQYF
>TRBJ2-1|TRBV9|NA|NA
TGTGCCAGCAGCGTAGGGGGCCACCCAGGGACCTACAATGAGCAGTTCTTC
CASSVGGHPGTYNEQFF
>TRBJ1-5|TRBV7-2|NA|NA
TGTGCCAGCAGCTTAGAGGGGCTGGGGAATCAGCCCCAGCATTTT
CASSLEGLGNQPQHF
>TRBJ2-3|TRBV11-1|NA|TRBD2
TGTGCCAGCAGCCTCGACGTGGGAGGGCCGGGGAGGCGCACAGATACGCAGTATTTT
CASSLDVGGPGRRTDTQYF
>TRBJ2-1|TRBV7-2|few|NA
TGTGCCAGCAGCTTACTAGGGACGGGTCGCGGTGAGCAGTTCTTC
CASSLLGTGRGEQFF
>TRBJ2-1|TRBV6-1|NA|NA
TGTGCCAGCAGTGAAGCGCCTGGTGATGAGCAGTTCTTC
CASSEAPGDEQFF
>TRBJ2-1|TRBV6-2/TRBV6-3|few|TRBD1
TGTGCCAGCAGCTGGGACAGCTACTCTGGGGTCTACAATGAGCAGTTCTTC
CASSWDSYSGVYNEQFF
>TRBJ2-7|TRBV20-1|few|TRBD2
TGCAGTTTCGTGGGAGCGGGGAACCACCTCTACGAGCAGTACTTC
CSFVGAGNHLYEQYF
>TRBJ2-7|TRBV20-1|NA|NA
TGCAGTGCTCGAACGACTAGGGCCTACGAGCAGTACTTC
CSARTTRAYEQYF
>TRBJ2-3|TRBV7-9|NA|NA
TGTGCCAGCAGCACCCGGACGGGCACAGATACGCAGTATTTT
CASSTRTGTDTQYF
>TRBJ1-2|TRBV20-1|NA|TRBD1
TGCAGTGCTAGGGGGACAGGGGGTAACTATGGCTACACCTTC
CSARGTGGNYGYTF
>TRBJ1-5|TRBV5-6|many|NA
TGTGCCAGCAGCTTGGCAGCGGGAAGCAATCAGCCCCAGCATTTT
CASSLAAGSNQPQHF
>TRBJ2-7|TRBV6-1|NA|TRBD1
TGTGCCAGCAGTCGAACGACAGGGGCAAACGAGCAGTACTTC
CASSRTTGANEQYF
>TRBJ2-1|TRBV20-1|few|NA
TGCAGTGCTACAACCCCGAGAGGAAATGAGCAGTTCTTC
CSATTPRGNEQFF
>TRBJ2-7|TRBV5-1|NA|NA
TGCGCCAGCAGAACTCTACCGGGACCTACCTACGAGCAGTACTTC
CASRTLPGPTYEQYF
>TRBJ2-5|TRBV20-1|NA|NA
TGCAGTGCTAGAGATGGGAGCGGCAGGCAAGAGACCCAGTACTTC
CSARDGSGRQETQYF
>TRBJ2-2|TRBV27|NA|TRBD1
TGTGCCAGCAGTGTCCAGGGGGCGAGCACCGGGGAGCTGTTTTTT
CASSVQGASTGELFF
>TRBJ2-1|TRBV5-1|few|NA
TGCGCCAGCAGCCGCGACACCGGGACTTACAATGAGCAGTTCTTC
CASSRDTGTYNEQFF
>TRBJ2-4|TRBV2|few|NA
TGTGCCAGCAAGACATCCGGGACCTTAAACATTCAGTACTTC
CASKTSGTLNIQYF
>TRBJ2-7|TRBV7-2|NA|TRBD2
TGTGCCAGCAGCAATCTAGCGGGAGGATACGAGCAGTACTTC
CASSNLAGGYEQYF
>TRBJ2-6|TRBV5-1|many|NA
TGCGCCAGCAGCTCCTTACTGCCGGGACGGGGAGCCTCTGGGGCCAACGTCCTGACTTTC
CASSSLLPGRGASGANVLTF
>TRBJ2-2|TRBV5-1|NA|NA
TGCGCCAGCAGCATGATGGCCAACACCGGGGAGCTGTTTTTT
CASSMMANTGELFF
>TRBJ2-5|TRBV7-9|NA|NA
TGTGCCAGCAGCTTAGCGTGGGGACTCCCAGAGACCCAGTACTTC
CASSLAWGLPETQYF
>TRBJ1-6|TRBV3-1|few|NA
TGTGCCAGCAGCCAAGATCGGGCGGTTTCACCCCTCCACTTT
CASSQDRAVSPLHF
>TRBJ2-1|TRBV10-3|many|TRBD2
TGTGCCATCACGCTAGCGGGGGGGCCTACCCCGTTCTTC
CAITLAGGPTPFF
>TRBJ2-1|TRBV20-1|NA|TRBD2
TGCAGTGCTAGAGATGCGGGACTAGCGGGGTTTGAGCAGTTCTTC
CSARDAGLAGFEQFF
>TRBJ1-5|TRBV5-6|NA|NA
TGTGCCAGCAGCAGATGGGGGGGCAGCAATCAGCCCCAGCATTTT
CASSRWGGSNQPQHF
>TRBJ1-2|TRBV20-1|few|NA
TGCAGTGCTAGGGCTCCGGTCTACACCTTC
CSARAPVYTF
>TRBJ2-3|TRBV20-1|NA|TRBD2
TGCAGTGCTAGAAGGGGAGCGGGAGGACCAGATACGCAGTATTTT
CSARRGAGGPDTQYF
>TRBJ2-1|TRBV20-1|few|NA
TGCAGTGCCCTAGGGCGGTCCTACAATGAGCAGTTCTTC
CSALGRSYNEQFF
>TRBJ1-1|TRBV10-3|NA|TRBD1
TGTGCCATCAGTGGGGACAGGACAGAAGCTTTCTTT
CAISGDRTEAFF
>TRBJ2-3|TRBV20-1|once|NA
TGCAGTGCTTCTAGTCCTTTAAGCGGGACAGATACGCAGTATTTT
CSASSPLSGTDTQYF
>TRBJ2-5|TRBV20-1|NA|TRBD2
TGCAGTGCTAGAGATTATAGGCAAGGGATAGCGGGAGAGGAGACCCAGTACTTC
CSARDYRQGIAGEETQYF
>TRBJ2-7|TRBV12-3/TRBV12-4|NA|NA
TGTGCCAGCAGTTGGGGACCAGCAGACGAGCAGTACTTC
CASSWGPADEQYF
>TRBJ1-2|TRBV20-1|NA|NA
TGCAGTGCTAGGAGGACAGATCATAACTATGGCTACACCTTC
CSARRTDHNYGYTF
>TRBJ1-3|TRBV5-1|NA|NA
TGCGCCAGCAGCTCATTATCTGGAAACACCATATATTTT
CASSSLSGNTIYF
>TRBJ1-1|TRBV5-1|few|TRBD1
TGCGCCAGCAGCTTTAACCCCGGGACAGGGGGCAGCGGGACTGAAGCTTTCTTT
CASSFNPGTGGSGTEAFF
>TRBJ2-6|TRBV6-1|NA|NA
TGTGCCAGCCTCCGGACACAAATCTCTGGGGCCAACGTCCTGACTTTC
CASLRTQISGANVLTF
>TRBJ1-1|TRBV5-1|NA|NA
TGCGCCAGCAGCCACCCAGAGGGGTTGGGCACTGAAGCTTTCTTT
CASSHPEGLGTEAFF
>TRBJ2-1|TRBV14|NA|NA
TGTGCCAGCAGCCGAGGACGAGATAGACTAGTAAGTGGCAATGAGCAGTTCTTC
CASSRGRDRLVSGNEQFF
>TRBJ2-2|TRBV15|NA|NA
TGTGCCACCAGCACCCACAGGGCGAACACCGGGGAGCTGTTTTTT
CATSTHRANTGELFF
>TRBJ1-1|TRBV5-1|NA|NA
TGCGCCAGCAGTTTTTTTCGGGGGGGCGCTGACACTGAAGCTTTCTTT
CASSFFRGGADTEAFF
>TRBJ2-1|TRBV6-2/TRBV6-3|few|TRBD2
TGTGCCAGCAGGGATATAAGCGGGAGGTTCAACAATGAGCAGTTCTTC
CASRDISGRFNNEQFF
>TRBJ2-7|TRBV29-1|NA|TRBD1
TGCAGCGTTGTAACAGGGGACAGGTACGAGCAGTACTTC
CSVVTGDRYEQYF
>TRBJ2-1|TRBV12-3/TRBV12-4|NA|TRBD2
TGTGCCAGCAGTGCACCGGGACTAGACAATGAGCAGTTCTTC
CASSAPGLDNEQFF
>TRBJ1-1|TRBV15|few|NA
TGTGCCACCAGCATCTCACGGACATTTGGGACTGAAGCTTTCTTT
CATSISRTFGTEAFF
>TRBJ1-1|TRBV6-5|many|TRBD1
TGTGCCAGCAGTCGGACAGGGAAGACTGAAGCTTTCTTT
CASSRTGKTEAFF
>TRBJ1-1|TRBV7-8|NA|NA
TGTGCCAGCAGCTTAGTGGGTCAGTACACTGAAGCTTTCTTT
CASSLVGQYTEAFF
>TRBJ2-2|TRBV7-6|few|TRBD2
TGTGCCAGCAGCTTAGACGGGAGGGTGGCCGGGGAGCTGTTTTTT
CASSLDGRVAGELFF
>TRBJ2-3|TRBV11-2|few|TRBD2
TGTGCCAGCAGCTTGCAAGGGACTAGCGGGAGTCAGGCAGATACGCAGTATTTT
CASSLQGTSGSQADTQYF
>TRBJ1-1|TRBV12-3/TRBV12-4|NA|NA
TGTGCCAGCAGTACGCGACAGGAGAACACTGAAGCTTTCTTT
CASSTRQENTEAFF
>TRBJ1-6|TRBV7-2|few|TRBD1
TGTGCCAGCAGCCCGACCGGGACAGGGGTTTCACCCCTCCACTTT
CASSPTGTGVSPLHF
>TRBJ2-1|TRBV6-2/TRBV6-3|many|NA
TGTGCCAGCAGTTACTCCCGAGGTCGCGGGAATTACAATGAGCAGTTCTTC
CASSYSRGRGNYNEQFF